A selection of T cell receptor beta chains follows, all from one sample in a study of blood T cell repertoires in COVID-19. Using immunoSEQ multiplex PCR, the repertoire was profiled, and TCRdb retains in-frame clones only, with some absent. The table has around 300,000 clones, roughly 89% seen once; the top ten hold 6% to 7%. The sample consisted of PBMCs or T cells enriched from blood (not recorded which). The receptors were sampled from a woman aged 35 to 49 who had recovered from COVID-19. The CDR3 runs from the conserved cysteine through the conserved F or W. D genes are given only for firm matches. Some rows mark clone size as missing; the rest say once, few, many or name a class of expanded clone.

V: TRBV7-3
D: NA
size: NA
J: TRBJ2-7
DNA: TGTGCCAGCAGCCCTAAGAGCTCCTACGAGCAGTACTTC
CDR3: CASSPKSSYEQYF

V: TRBV10-1
D: NA
size: NA
J: TRBJ2-5
DNA: TGCGCCAGCAGTGGGAACTATGCGGAGACCCAGTACTTC
CDR3: CASSGNYAETQYF

V: TRBV6-5
D: NA
size: NA
J: TRBJ1-1
DNA: TGTGCCAGCAGTAGACAGATGAACACTGAAGCTTTCTTT
CDR3: CASSRQMNTEAFF

V: TRBV6-2/TRBV6-3
D: TRBD1
size: once
J: TRBJ1-4
DNA: TGTGCCAGCAGCGATTACGACAGGGCGGCGGAAAAACTGTTTTTT
CDR3: CASSDYDRAAEKLFF

V: TRBV27
D: TRBD1
size: NA
J: TRBJ1-1
DNA: TGTGCCAGCCGGACAGGGCTGAACACTGAAGCTTTCTTT
CDR3: CASRTGLNTEAFF

V: TRBV30
D: NA
size: NA
J: TRBJ2-7
DNA: TGTGCCTGGAGAGGGCAGGGGACCTACGAGCAGTACTTC
CDR3: CAWRGQGTYEQYF

V: TRBV4-3
D: TRBD1
size: NA
J: TRBJ2-2
DNA: TGCGCCAGCAGCCAAGGATGGGACAGGGACACCGGGGAGCTGTTTTTT
CDR3: CASSQGWDRDTGELFF

V: TRBV19
D: NA
size: NA
J: TRBJ2-7
DNA: TGTGCCAGTAGTACAACGGCCGCGGGCGGGGAGCAGTACTTC
CDR3: CASSTTAAGGEQYF

V: TRBV7-2
D: NA
size: NA
J: TRBJ1-3
DNA: TGTGCCAGCAGCCTCGGCGGTGGAAACACCATATATTTT
CDR3: CASSLGGGNTIYF

V: TRBV7-2
D: NA
size: NA
J: TRBJ2-3
DNA: TGTGCCAGCAGCCTCGGCCGGGACTGGACCACAGATACGCAGTATTTT
CDR3: CASSLGRDWTTDTQYF

V: TRBV24-1
D: TRBD1
size: NA
J: TRBJ2-2
DNA: TGTGCCACCAGTGACTCGGGACAGGCGAACACCGGGGAGCTGTTTTTT
CDR3: CATSDSGQANTGELFF

V: TRBV18
D: NA
size: NA
J: TRBJ1-1
DNA: TGTGCCAGCTCCCGGGGGGCAGGAACTGAAGCTTTCTTT
CDR3: CASSRGAGTEAFF

V: TRBV28
D: NA
size: NA
J: TRBJ1-3
DNA: TGTGCCAGCGGCGACAATCGAAATCTCAGAACCATATATTTT
CDR3: CASGDNRNLRTIYF

V: TRBV2
D: TRBD2
size: NA
J: TRBJ2-1
DNA: TGTGCCAGCAGTGACCCCGCACTAGCGGCCAGCTACAATGAGCAGTTCTTC
CDR3: CASSDPALAASYNEQFF

V: TRBV6-2/TRBV6-3
D: TRBD1
size: few
J: TRBJ1-6
DNA: TGTGCCAGCAGTCCCGAGGGGACAGATAATTCACCCCTCCACTTT
CDR3: CASSPEGTDNSPLHF

V: TRBV18
D: NA
size: NA
J: TRBJ2-4
DNA: TGTGCCAGCTCACTGCTGACTGCAGCCAAAAACATTCAGTACTTC
CDR3: CASSLLTAAKNIQYF

V: TRBV30
D: NA
size: once
J: TRBJ2-5
DNA: TGTGCCTGGAGCCCAGGGGTGAGAGAGACCCAGTACTTC
CDR3: CAWSPGVRETQYF

V: TRBV3-1/TRBV3-2
D: NA
size: NA
J: TRBJ2-1
DNA: TGTGCCAGCAGCCGGAACTCGGGGTTCTACAATGAGCAGTTCTTC
CDR3: CASSRNSGFYNEQFF

V: TRBV7-8
D: TRBD2
size: NA
J: TRBJ2-3
DNA: TGTGCCAGCAGAGGGAGGAGCGGGGCCATGGTTTCGGCTAGCACAGATACGCAGTATTTT
CDR3: CASRGRSGAMVSASTDTQYF

V: TRBV7-2
D: TRBD1
size: once
J: TRBJ2-7
DNA: TGTGCCAGCAGCTCTGAGTGGGGACAGGGGCATGGGCGGCAGTACTTC
CDR3: CASSSEWGQGHGRQYF

V: TRBV6-2/TRBV6-3
D: NA
size: once
J: TRBJ1-1
DNA: TGTGCCAGCAGTCCCCCGGGACACAAGAACACTGAAGCTTTCTTT
CDR3: CASSPPGHKNTEAFF

V: TRBV12-2
D: NA
size: NA
J: TRBJ2-2
DNA: TGTGCAAGTCGCTTAGCCGGCACCGGGGAGCTGTTTTTT
CDR3: CASRLAGTGELFF

V: TRBV2
D: NA
size: NA
J: TRBJ2-3
DNA: TGTGCCAGCAGGGGTGGTCGGGAGACAGATACGCAGTATTTT
CDR3: CASRGGRETDTQYF

V: TRBV4-3
D: TRBD1
size: NA
J: TRBJ2-3
DNA: TGCGCCAGCAGCCAAGATTTGCAGGGGGAAACTAGCACAGATACGCAGTATTTT
CDR3: CASSQDLQGETSTDTQYF

V: TRBV7-2
D: TRBD1
size: NA
J: TRBJ1-5
DNA: TGTGCCAGCAGCCCCGGACAGGGAGCTCAGCCCCAGCATTTT
CDR3: CASSPGQGAQPQHF

V: TRBV6-5
D: TRBD2
size: NA
J: TRBJ2-7
DNA: TGTGCCAGCAGTCCAGGGACTAGCGGGAGGGTTCGGTACTTC
CDR3: CASSPGTSGRVRYF

V: TRBV10-3
D: TRBD1
size: NA
J: TRBJ2-2
DNA: TGTGCCATCAGTGAGTCCAGACAGGGGGCTGGGGAGCTGTTTTTT
CDR3: CAISESRQGAGELFF